Shown below are 28 T cell receptor beta chains from a single sample sequenced in a study of neurological immune-mediated disorders (dated by TCRdb to the late 2010s). Library generation was performed with 5' RACE. Instrument on record: Illumina HiSeq 2500. TCRdb reprocessed the public reads (quality trimming at Q25 with fastp, clone calling with MiXCR) and kept in-frame beta chains. Entries that share a CDR3 protein sequence are merged under the most common genes and DNA. The sample table holds over 11,000 distinct CDR3 sequences, of which about 10% were seen once. Under 30% of the sample rests with the top ten. The sequenced sample consisted of PBMCs. The receptors here all came from a middle-aged woman in good health.

The chain employs TRBV13 and TRBJ1-6, with D maybe TRBD1 (6 bases). The ends were cut back, 5 bases at V and 8 bases at J, with 16 bases in the middle. The CDR3 sequence is 15 residues long. The germline gives CDR1 PRHDT, CDR2 FYEKMQ (reference sequence). The CDR3 here is CASSQAGVGDSPLHF. The CDR3 DNA follows: TGTGCCAGCAGCCAAGCAGGGGTAGGGGATTCACCCCTCCACTTT.

By its share, this clonotype is medium-sized. CDR3 in amino acids: CASSPSGGGGETQYF. Here the CDR3 DNA reads TGTGCCAGCAGTCCCAGTGGGGGAGGGGGAGAGACCCAGTACTTC. The rearrangement uses TRBV27 and TRBJ2-5, with a possible D match to TRBD2 (7 bases). Germline V gene lookup returns CDR1 MNHEY and CDR2 SMNVEV (reference sequence). The V and J ends lost 5 bases and 4 bases respectively, with 17 bases between them. CDR3 length: 15 amino acids.

This clonotype was counted ten times or more. The chain links TRBV3-1 to TRBJ2-7; no definite D call. The CDR3 covers 12 residues. CDR1 and CDR2 (germline): LGHDT, YNNKEL (reference sequence). Trimming removed 0 bases at V and 6 bases at J, with 6 bases between. CDR3 sequence (DNA): TGTGCCAGCAGCCAAGATCTTCGCGAGCAGTACTTC. Its protein is CASSQDLREQYF.

This clonotype appeared many times. The V call is TRBV20-1, the J call TRBJ2-2, with 8 bases aligning to TRBD2. Germline CDR1 DFQATT, CDR2 SNEGSKA (reference sequence). The J segment lost 7 bases and the V segment lost 5 bases, leaving 9 bases of the junction unmatched. The CDR3 sequence is 14 residues long. DNA for the CDR3: TGCAGTGCTGGGACGGGGGGGCAAGGCGGGGAGCTGTTTTTT. This translates into CSAGTGGQGGELFF.

V gene TRBV7-2 combines with J gene TRBJ1-5; no definite D call. V was trimmed by 2 bases and J by 1 base, leaving 6 bases between them. This CDR3 contains 14 residues. Germline CDR1 and CDR2: SGHTA and FQGNSA. For the CDR3, the DNA is TGTGCCAGCAGCTTAAGCGTCAGCAATCAGCCCCAGCATTTT. As protein: CASSLSVSNQPQHF. Filled out from reference TRBV7-2 and TRBJ1-5, the complete variable domain reads GAGVSQSPSNKVTEKGKDVELRCDPISGHTALYWYRQSLGQGLEFLIYFQGNSAPDKSGLPSDRFSAERTGGSVSTLTIQRTQQEDSAVYLCASSLSVSNQPQHFGDGTRLSIL.

This clonotype was counted at least ten times. The CDR3 bases are TGCAGTGCTAGAGCGAATGAAAAACTGTTTTTT. It yields the protein CSARANEKLFF. This chain links TRBV20-1 with TRBJ1-4; D is unclear. Trimming took off 1 base at V and 5 bases at J, with 2 bases between the two ends. In germline, CDR1 is DFQATT, CDR2 SNEGSKA (reference sequence). The CDR3 sequence is 11 residues long.

Many counts were recorded for this clonotype. V usage is TRBV28 and J usage is TRBJ2-7, with TRBD2 matching 13 bases. From germline, CDR1 is MDHEN and CDR2 SYDVKM. This CDR3 is built from 15 residues. Trimming cost V 5 bases and J 6 bases; bases outside gene matches: 7. CDR3 sequence: CASSPLTSGRFEQYF. The CDR3 nucleotides are TGTGCCAGCAGTCCCCTGACTAGCGGGAGGTTCGAGCAGTACTTC.

In this sample, this clonotype turned up many times. The V gene is TRBV3-1, the J gene TRBJ2-7; D gene uncertain. The CDR3 totals 13 residues. The V end was cut by 10 bases, the J end by 2 bases, with 15 bases between. Germline-derived CDR1 and CDR2 are LGHDT and YNNKEL (reference sequence). The CDR3: CATGPLSTYEQYF. DNA of the CDR3: TGTGCCACCGGCCCCTTGTCGACCTACGAGCAGTACTTC.

This clonotype was counted ten times or more. The J gene is TRBJ2-7, the V gene TRBV11-2; D is ambiguous. Trimming took 5 bases from V and 6 from J, leaving 14 bases between them. This CDR3 is built from 13 residues. Looked up from germline, CDR1 is SGHAT and CDR2 is FQNNGV. CDR3 nucleotides: TGTGCCAGCAGCCCCTACCGGCCTGGCGAGCAGTACTTC. The encoded protein is CASSPYRPGEQYF.

This clonotype was found many times. The chain has TRBV15 and TRBJ2-2; 12 bases line up with TRBD2. The V gene end was trimmed by 1 base and the J gene end by 3 bases; junction bases not matched to a gene: 0. CDR1 and CDR2 (germline): LNHNV, YYDKDF (reference sequence). The CDR3 extends over 16 amino acids. CDR3 in amino acids: CATSRGLAGDTGELFF. CDR3 in DNA: TGTGCCACCAGCAGAGGACTAGCGGGAGACACCGGGGAGCTGTTTTTT. Variable domain in full (rest from reference TRBV15 and TRBJ2-2): DAMVIQNPRYQVTQFGKPVTLSCSQTLNHNVMYWYQQKSSQAPKLLFHYYDKDFNNEADTPDNFQSRRPNTSFCFLDIRSPGLGDTAMYLCATSRGLAGDTGELFFGEGSRLTVL.

In its sample, this clonotype was seen many times. The gene calls are TRBV20-1 and TRBJ1-5; 7 nucleotides line up with TRBD1. The V gene end was trimmed by 0 bases and the J gene end by 9 bases; junction bases not matched to a gene: 5. Germline CDR1 reads DFQATT; CDR2 reads SNEGSKA (reference sequence). The CDR3 runs to 13 residues. The CDR3 DNA is TGCAGTGCTAGAGATTCAGGGGGAGCGCCCCAGCATTTT. Protein product: CSARDSGGAPQHF.

This clonotype was recorded many times. CDR3 DNA: TGTGCCAGCAGCTTCGGTAGTGGGTCCTACGAGCAGTACTTC. It specifies CASSFGSGSYEQYF. J is TRBJ2-7 and V is TRBV5-5; unclear D gene. The CDR3 consists of 14 residues. Germline CDR1 is SGHKS and CDR2 is YYEKEE (reference sequence). Trimming left V 2 bases short and J 1 base short, with 10 bases between.

The chain joins TRBV5-6 to TRBJ1-2, with D possibly TRBD1 on 5 matching bases. CDR1 and CDR2 (germline): SGHDT, YYEEEE. This CDR3 comprises 14 residues. Between the trimmed V and J ends, which lost 0 bases and 5 bases, there was a span of 11 bases. CDR3: CASSLEVRDYGYTF. DNA for the CDR3: TGTGCCAGCAGCTTGGAGGTCAGGGATTATGGCTACACCTTC. Drawing the rest from reference TRBV5-6 and TRBJ1-2, the complete variable domain is DAGVTQSPTHLIKTRGQQVTLRCSPKSGHDTVSWYQQALGQGPQFIFQYYEEEERQRGNFPDRFSGHQFPNYSSELNVNALLLGDSALYLCASSLEVRDYGYTFGSGTRLTVV.

This clonotype has at least ten counts. The chain has TRBV12-3 or TRBV12-4 and TRBJ1-1, with 8 bases lining up with TRBD1. Losses at the gene ends were 5 bases for V and 1 base for J; bases not matched to a gene: 3. CDR3 length: 14 residues. The CDR3 DNA reads as TGTGCCAGCAGTCCGGGACAGGAGAACACTGAAGCTTTCTTT. Residues: CASSPGQENTEAFF.

By sample share, this clonotype is medium-sized. The genes are TRBV12-5 and TRBJ1-5; D gene uncertain. The CDR3 sequence is 15 residues long. The V and J ends lost 6 bases and 2 bases respectively, with 14 bases between them. CDR1 and CDR2 (germline): LGHNT, FRNRAP. CDR3 amino acids: CASGPSGVGNQPQHF. The CDR3 region has the DNA TGTGCTAGTGGCCCCTCTGGGGTTGGCAATCAGCCCCAGCATTTT. Looking up the rest from reference TRBV12-5 and TRBJ1-5 gives the full variable domain: DARVTQTPRHKVTEMGQEVTMRCQPILGHNTVFWYRQTMMQGLELLAYFRNRAPLDDSGMPKDRFSAEMPDATLATLKIQPSEPRDSAVYFCASGPSGVGNQPQHFGDGTRLSIL.

This clonotype is labeled medium-sized. The chain carries TRBV12-3 or TRBV12-4 and TRBJ1-1; 9 bases map to TRBD1. This CDR3 is built from 15 residues. V was clipped by 6 bases and J by 11 bases; unmatched bases: 16. The chain's CDR3 is CASSRQGQGTEAAFF. In DNA, the CDR3 is TGTGCCAGCAGCCGACAGGGACAGGGTACGGAAGCGGCTTTCTTT.

This clonotype came up many times. The chain is built from TRBV4-1 and TRBJ2-7, with 8 bases lining up with TRBD1. The CDR3 is 13 amino acids. Losses at the gene ends were 7 bases for V and 6 bases for J; bases not matched to a gene: 8. CDR1 MGHRA and CDR2 YSYEKL come from the germline V gene. The CDR3 loop is CASKTGAYFEQYF. The CDR3, as DNA: TGCGCCAGCAAGACAGGGGCCTACTTCGAGCAGTACTTC.

The gene calls are TRBV5-1 and TRBJ1-1, with 7 bases identical to TRBD1. The J segment lost 9 bases and the V segment lost 2 bases, leaving 4 bases of the junction unmatched. The CDR3 extends over 12 amino acids. Germline V gene lookup returns CDR1 SGHRS and CDR2 YFSETQ. The CDR3 DNA sequence: TGCGCCAGCAGCTTCGGGACAGACCAAGCTTTCTTT. It codes for CASSFGTDQAFF.

This clonotype was detected ten times or more. The chain has TRBV5-6 and TRBJ2-1; D uncertain. This CDR3 spans 15 amino acids. Germline values: CDR1 SGHDT, CDR2 YYEEEE. The V end lost 3 bases, the J end lost 0 bases, and 10 bases lay between the germline ends. CDR3 nucleotides: TGTGCCAGCAGCTCTGTAACGGGCTCCTACAATGAGCAGTTCTTC. Residues: CASSSVTGSYNEQFF.

At least ten counts were recorded for this clonotype. The chain links TRBV5-6 to TRBJ2-7; unclear D gene. The germline V and J ends were trimmed by 4 bases and 1 base, with 3 bases remaining between them. CDR1 and CDR2 (germline): SGHDT, YYEEEE. The CDR3 runs 11 residues. The CDR3 DNA is TGTGCCAGCAGCGCTTCCTACGAGCAGTACTTC. It encodes CASSASYEQYF.

In its sample, this clonotype was seen a few times. The chain couples TRBV2 to TRBJ1-1; 7 nucleotides agree with TRBD1. Germline V gene data show CDR1 as SNHLY and CDR2 as FYNNEI. This CDR3 contains 12 residues. J lost 9 bases, V lost 4 bases, and 5 bases had no gene match. The CDR3 nucleotides read TGTGCCAGCAGTGGTGGGACAGACCAAGCTTTCTTT. As protein: CASSGGTDQAFF. Looking up the rest from reference TRBV2 and TRBJ1-1 gives the full variable domain: EPEVTQTPSHQVTQMGQEVILRCVPISNHLYFYWYRQILGQKVEFLVSFYNNEISEKSEIFDDQFSVERPDGSNFTLKIRSTKLEDSAMYFCASSGGTDQAFFGQGTRLTVV.

The table lists this clonotype with many counts. The chain is built from TRBV5-5 and TRBJ2-5, with 7 nucleotides matching TRBD2. The CDR3 is 13 amino acids. V gave up 6 bases and J gave up 4 bases; unmatched junction bases: 6. Germline V gene lookup returns CDR1 SGHKS and CDR2 YYEKEE (reference sequence). CDR3 protein: CASNPRGVETQYF. The DNA of the CDR3 is TGTGCCAGCAATCCTCGGGGGGTAGAGACCCAGTACTTC.

This clonotype has at least ten counts. The chain uses TRBV18 and TRBJ1-2; D might be TRBD1 (6 bases). This CDR3 comprises 13 residues. Germline CDR1 KGHSH, CDR2 LQKENI. The germline V and J ends were trimmed by 1 base and 6 bases, with 9 bases remaining between them. CDR3 in amino acids: CASSPQQGNGYTF. The CDR3 DNA reads TGTGCCAGCTCACCACAACAGGGAAATGGCTACACCTTC.

There are many counts of this clonotype. The chain uses TRBV7-9 and TRBJ2-1; 7 bases map to TRBD2. V lost 3 bases and J lost 9; bases outside the gene matches: 2. The CDR3 contains 12 residues. Germline lookup yields CDR1 SEHNR and CDR2 FQNEAQ (reference sequence). In DNA form, the CDR3 reads TGTGCCAGCAGCTTGGGACTACCTGAGCAGTTCTTC. It is translated as CASSLGLPEQFF.

This clonotype occurred once. This chain connects TRBV28 to TRBJ1-1, with D possibly TRBD1 on 6 matching bases. Trimming shortened V by 6 bases and J by 2 bases, and 16 bases separated the two germline ends. The CDR3 has 15 amino acids. Germline V CDR1 and CDR2: MDHEN, SYDVKM. The CDR3 coding sequence is TGTGCCAGCAGCCCTCCACAGGGATTAAACACTGAAGCTTTCTTT. Its protein is CASSPPQGLNTEAFF.

The table lists this clonotype with many counts. This sequence joins TRBV5-1 and TRBJ2-3; D gene uncertain. Germline V gene sequence: CDR1 SGHRS, CDR2 YFSETQ. Between the trimmed V and J ends, which lost 0 bases and 0 bases, there was a span of 8 bases. The CDR3 loop spans 15 amino acids. In DNA, the CDR3 is TGCGCCAGCAGCTTGGACGGAACTAGCACAGATACGCAGTATTTT. Translating it yields CASSLDGTSTDTQYF.

The sample holds many counts of this clonotype. The CDR3 spells CASSLLAGGPNEQFF. The CDR3 DNA sequence: TGTGCCAGCAGCTTACTAGCGGGGGGGCCCAATGAGCAGTTCTTC. V and J are TRBV7-3 and TRBJ2-1; 12 bases are a match to TRBD2. V lost 2 bases, J lost 6 bases, and 2 bases stayed unmatched. The CDR3 spans 15 residues. The germline V gene encodes CDR1 SGHTA and CDR2 FQGTGA.

Many counts were recorded for this clonotype. The chain recombines TRBV5-1 with TRBJ1-2; no clear D gene. CDR1 and CDR2 from the germline V gene are SGHRS and YFSETQ. The CDR3 extends over 15 amino acids. V gave up 0 bases and J gave up 5 bases, with 14 bases separating them. Here the CDR3 reads CASSLGQITEYGYTF. CDR3 sequence (DNA): TGCGCCAGCAGCTTGGGGCAGATTACTGAGTATGGCTACACCTTC.